This T cell receptor (beta chain) was found in a study of T cells after yellow fever vaccination. Points from the study as a whole: The secondary response showed a weaker magnitude and a faster peak, day 5 versus 15.

TCR cDNA, made by 5'RACE template switching, carried an added universal primer site and UMIs. MiXCR, applied by TCRdb to the 5' RACE reads, yields one record per CDR3 protein. This sample has approximately 260,000 distinct CDR3 sequences, with roughly 13% found just once. Notes on this clonotype: Antigen unknown.

Germline CDR1 SGHTA, CDR2 FQGNSA. The CDR3 covers 16 residues. The V end lost 1 base, the J end lost 8 bases, and 15 bases lay between the germline ends. This receptor was identified in a man aged 25 to 40 who received the YFV17D yellow fever vaccine. The source was CD4+ T cells sorted from PBMCs, collected 45 days after the yellow fever booster vaccination. V gene TRBV7-2 combines with J gene TRBJ1-6, with a tentative D call TRBD1 (5 bases). CDR3 sequence (DNA): TGTGCCAGCAGCTTAGACCGGGGCTGGTCTCATTCACCCCTCCACTTT. Amino acids: CASSLDRGWSHSPLHF.